The entry that follows covers one TCR beta chain sequence. Its matching antigen is unknown. Other DNA sequences of this sample code for an identical CDR3. The entry originates in a study of beta chain features in type 1 diabetes. Study-wide results and limits: Patients and controls would share equally any PCR tilt toward shorter templates.

V lost 4 bases to trimming and J lost 4 bases; unmatched junction nucleotides: 6. CDR1 and CDR2 (germline): MDHEN, SYDVKM. The CDR3 has 16 residues. Since all of the isolated RNA was reverse transcribed, expressed TCRB transcripts were what got sequenced. Average reads for naive, central memory and regulatory T cell samples were about 3.57 million. Using immunoSEQ multiplex PCR, the repertoire was profiled, and TCRdb retains in-frame clones only, with some absent. The sample lists over 700,000 clones; 17% were seen once. The TCR originated in a young woman in good health. Sample: naive CD4+ T cells from blood. The chain joins TRBV28 to TRBJ2-1; TRBD2 matches 11 bases. The CDR3 DNA reads as TGTGCCAGCAGTTCCGCCGGGACTAGCGGATACAATGAGCAGTTCTTC. Encoded protein: CASSSAGTSGYNEQFF.